Following are 9 T cell receptor beta chains from one sample sequenced in a study of T cell responses to AZD1222 COVID-19 vaccine. Here immunoSEQ multiplex PCR was the method, and the copy in TCRdb shows in-frame clones only, minus some. Of 200,000 or so clones in the sample, 90% to 95% are singletons; the top ten hold roughly 8.4%. This material consisted of peripheral blood, taken on day 0 of AZD1222 vaccination. The receptors derive from an adult in good health.

The V call is TRBV2, the J call TRBJ1-5, with no clear D. Trimming stripped 4 bases from V and 5 bases from J, with 15 bases between. The germline gives CDR1 SNHLY, CDR2 FYNNEI. This CDR3 contains 15 residues. Here the CDR3 DNA reads TGTGCCAGCAGTGCTGAGAAAAGCCTATATCAGCCCCAGCATTTT. It specifies CASSAEKSLYQPQHF.

The chain is built from TRBV28 and TRBJ1-4; D remains unclear. V lost 6 bases and J 4 bases, leaving 15 bases between the germline ends. CDR3 length equals 15 residues. Germline V gene lookup returns CDR1 MDHEN and CDR2 SYDVKM. CDR3 coding DNA: TGTGCCAGCAGCCGAGGGCCAGATAATAATGAAAAACTGTTTTTT. Translating it yields CASSRGPDNNEKLFF.

The CDR3 region is CASSEGDYEQYF. The CDR3 DNA is TGTGCCAGCAGTGAAGGGGACTACGAGCAGTACTTC. The rearrangement uses TRBV2 and TRBJ2-7; D is unresolved. The length of the CDR3 is 12 residues. Germline CDR1 reads SNHLY; CDR2 reads FYNNEI. V was cut by 1 base and J by 3 bases, with 4 bases left in between.

The chain combines TRBV7-2 with TRBJ1-2; D ambiguous. This CDR3 contains 13 residues. Trimming left V 5 bases short and J 7 bases short, with 14 bases between. Germline CDR1 and CDR2: SGHTA and FQGNSA. DNA of the CDR3: TGTGCCAGCAGCCCAGGTCCTTCGGTTGGCTACACCTTC. Amino acid sequence: CASSPGPSVGYTF.

V gene TRBV7-6 combines with J gene TRBJ1-2, with 9 bases identical to TRBD1. The germline V gene encodes CDR1 SGHVS and CDR2 FNYEAQ. Losses at the gene ends were 2 bases for V and 2 bases for J; bases not matched to a gene: 3. The CDR3 has 15 residues. The CDR3 DNA reads as TGTGCCAGCAGCTTAAGCGGACAGGGGAACTATGGCTACACCTTC. Protein: CASSLSGQGNYGYTF.

V usage is TRBV20-1 and J usage is TRBJ2-7; D gene uncertain. Germline CDR1 is DFQATT and CDR2 is SNEGSKA (reference sequence). Trimming removed 3 bases at V and 0 bases at J, with 12 bases between. The CDR3 totals 14 residues. CDR3 protein: CSASLSQSSYEQYF. CDR3 DNA: TGCAGTGCTAGTTTGTCCCAGAGCTCCTACGAGCAGTACTTC.

DNA of the CDR3: TGTGCCAGTAGAAAAACAGGGGGAAATGAAAAACTGTTTTTT. Its protein is CASRKTGGNEKLFF. The chain is built from TRBV19 and TRBJ1-4; 8 bases are shared with TRBD1. The CDR3 contains 14 residues. V dropped 6 bases and J dropped 5; count of bases not matched to a gene: 5. The germline V gene encodes CDR1 LNHDA and CDR2 SQIVND (reference sequence). The full variable domain, completed using reference TRBV19 and TRBJ1-4, is DGGITQSPKYLFRKEGQNVTLSCEQNLNHDAMYWYRQDPGQGLRLIYYSQIVNDFQKGDIAEGYSVSREKKESFPLTVTSAQKNPTAFYLCASRKTGGNEKLFFGSGTQLSVL.

This chain's CDR3 is CASSVSGTSIGEQFF. In DNA, the CDR3 is TGTGCCAGCAGCGTTTCGGGGACTAGTATCGGTGAGCAGTTCTTC. The chain carries TRBV9 and TRBJ2-1; TRBD2 agrees at 8 bases. V shed 2 bases, J shed 9 bases, and the junction held 10 bases outside the gene matches. Germline V lookup: CDR1 SGDLS, CDR2 YYNGEE. The CDR3 has 15 residues. Variable domain in full (rest from reference TRBV9 and TRBJ2-1): DSGVTQTPKHLITATGQRVTLRCSPRSGDLSVYWYQQSLDQGLQFLIQYYNGEERAKGNILERFSAQQFPDLHSELNLSSLELGDSALYFCASSVSGTSIGEQFFGPGTRLTVL.

The CDR3 nucleotides read TGTGCCAGCAGCTTAGGCCGCACCGGGGAGCTGTTTTTT. This sequence encodes CASSLGRTGELFF. The chain couples TRBV11-1 to TRBJ2-2; D is unclear. CDR3 size: 13 residues. Germline lookup yields CDR1 SGHAT and CDR2 FQDESV (reference sequence). Trimming left V 1 base short and J 4 bases short, with 4 bases between.